This TCR beta chain is drawn from a study of blood T cell repertoires in COVID-19. CDR3 size: 13 residues. Deletions cut 4 bases from V and 11 bases from J, with 12 bases between. CDR1 is LGHDT and CDR2 is YNNKEL in the germline V gene (reference sequence). Clones were sequenced by immunoSEQ multiplex PCR, and TCRdb holds only the in-frame ones, with some missing. The sample lists fewer than 500,000 clones, 80% to 90% occurring once. This TCR came from a woman aged 30 to 39 with active or convalescent COVID-19. Sequenced: peripheral blood. The V call is TRBV3-1 (or the pseudogene TRBV3-2), the J call TRBJ1-6, with a possible D match to TRBD1 (5 bases). DNA for the CDR3: TGTGCCAGCAGCCCAGGGTTAGTGCCACCCCTCCACTTT. The encoded protein is CASSPGLVPPLHF.